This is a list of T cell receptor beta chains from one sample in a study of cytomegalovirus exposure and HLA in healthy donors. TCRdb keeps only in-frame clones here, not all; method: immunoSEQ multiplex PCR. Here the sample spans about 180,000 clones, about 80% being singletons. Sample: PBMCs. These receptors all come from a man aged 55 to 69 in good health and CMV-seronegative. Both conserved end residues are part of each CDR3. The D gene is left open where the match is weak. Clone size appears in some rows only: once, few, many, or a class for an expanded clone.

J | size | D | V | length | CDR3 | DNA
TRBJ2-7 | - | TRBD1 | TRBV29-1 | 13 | CSVKRDRAYEQYF | TGCAGCGTAAAACGGGACAGGGCCTACGAGCAGTACTTC
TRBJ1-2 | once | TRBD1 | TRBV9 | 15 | CASSPGTGVNYGYTF | TGTGCCAGCAGCCCCGGGACAGGGGTGAACTATGGCTACACCTTC
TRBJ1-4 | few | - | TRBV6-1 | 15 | CASTLLQGGSEKLFF | TGTGCCAGCACCTTACTTCAGGGAGGGAGTGAAAAACTGTTTTTT
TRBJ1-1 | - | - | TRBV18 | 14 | CASSAGQVNTEAFF | TGTGCCAGCTCAGCCGGACAAGTGAACACTGAAGCTTTCTTT
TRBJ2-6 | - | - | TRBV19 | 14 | CASRTLGGANVLTF | TGTGCCAGTAGGACGCTAGGTGGGGCCAACGTCCTGACTTTC
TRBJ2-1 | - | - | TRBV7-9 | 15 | CASSRQRAPYNEQFF | TGTGCCAGCAGCCGGCAGCGGGCACCCTACAATGAGCAGTTCTTC
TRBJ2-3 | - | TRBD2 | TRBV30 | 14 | CAWVLAGNTDTQYF | TGTGCCTGGGTACTAGCGGGGAACACAGATACGCAGTATTTT
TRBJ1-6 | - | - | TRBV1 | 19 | CTSSRTGRLLSSYNSPLHF | TGCACCAGCAGCCGGACAGGGCGACTTCTGAGCTCCTATAATTCACCCCTCCACTTT
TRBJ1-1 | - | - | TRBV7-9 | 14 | CASISDRRNTEAFF | TGTGCCAGCATCTCGGACAGAAGGAACACTGAAGCTTTCTTT
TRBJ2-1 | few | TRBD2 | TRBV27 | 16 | CASSSTGLAGGYEQFF | TGTGCCAGCAGTTCCACGGGACTAGCGGGGGGGTATGAGCAGTTCTTC
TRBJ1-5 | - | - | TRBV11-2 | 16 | CASSPGTLGSNQPQHF | TGTGCCAGCAGCCCCGGGACACTCGGTAGCAATCAGCCCCAGCATTTT
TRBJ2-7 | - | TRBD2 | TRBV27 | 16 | CASTPGTSGRGYEQYF | TGTGCCAGCACCCCCGGGACTAGCGGGAGAGGCTACGAGCAGTACTTC
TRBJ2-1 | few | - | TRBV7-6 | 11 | CASLGDNEQFF | TGTGCCAGCCTAGGGGACAATGAGCAGTTCTTC
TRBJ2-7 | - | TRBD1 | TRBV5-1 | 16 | CASSLHAGTATYEQYF | TGCGCCAGCAGCCTGCATGCCGGGACAGCCACCTACGAGCAGTACTTC
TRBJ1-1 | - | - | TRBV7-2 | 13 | CASSLTENTEAFF | TGTGCCAGCAGTCTAACAGAGAACACTGAAGCTTTCTTT
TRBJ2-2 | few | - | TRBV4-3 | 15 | CASSEGEGRPGELFF | TGCGCCAGCAGCGAGGGGGAGGGCCGTCCGGGGGAGCTGTTTTTT
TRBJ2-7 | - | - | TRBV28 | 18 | CASSSLRDGSFRAYEQYF | TGTGCCAGCAGTTCACTCCGGGACGGGAGTTTCAGAGCCTACGAGCAGTACTTC
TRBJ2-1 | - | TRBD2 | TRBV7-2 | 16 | CASSLYSSGSRGEQFF | TGTGCCAGCAGCTTATATAGTAGCGGGAGTAGAGGTGAGCAGTTCTTC
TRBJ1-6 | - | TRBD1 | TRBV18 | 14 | CASSAGTGSSPLHF | TGTGCCAGCTCAGCCGGGACAGGGAGTTCACCCCTCCACTTT
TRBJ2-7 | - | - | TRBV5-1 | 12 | CASSLPGSQWYF | TGCGCCAGCAGCTTACCAGGGTCACAGTGGTACTTC
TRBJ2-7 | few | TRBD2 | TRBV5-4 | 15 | CASSSYSGSSYEQYF | TGTGCCAGCAGCTCCTATAGCGGGAGCTCCTACGAGCAGTACTTC
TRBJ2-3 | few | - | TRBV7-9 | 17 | CASSFRRASEFSDTQYF | TGTGCCAGCAGCTTCCGGCGGGCCAGTGAGTTTTCAGATACGCAGTATTTT
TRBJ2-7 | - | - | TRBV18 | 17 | CASSPRALTGTYYEQYF | TGTGCCAGCTCACCACGAGCACTGACAGGGACTTACTACGAGCAGTACTTC
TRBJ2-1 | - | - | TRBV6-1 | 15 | CASTQLSSTYDEQFF | TGTGCCAGCACCCAGCTTAGCTCCACATATGATGAGCAGTTCTTC
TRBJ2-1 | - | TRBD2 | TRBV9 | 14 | CASRTSGGAGEQFF | TGTGCCAGCAGGACTAGCGGGGGGGCCGGTGAGCAGTTCTTC